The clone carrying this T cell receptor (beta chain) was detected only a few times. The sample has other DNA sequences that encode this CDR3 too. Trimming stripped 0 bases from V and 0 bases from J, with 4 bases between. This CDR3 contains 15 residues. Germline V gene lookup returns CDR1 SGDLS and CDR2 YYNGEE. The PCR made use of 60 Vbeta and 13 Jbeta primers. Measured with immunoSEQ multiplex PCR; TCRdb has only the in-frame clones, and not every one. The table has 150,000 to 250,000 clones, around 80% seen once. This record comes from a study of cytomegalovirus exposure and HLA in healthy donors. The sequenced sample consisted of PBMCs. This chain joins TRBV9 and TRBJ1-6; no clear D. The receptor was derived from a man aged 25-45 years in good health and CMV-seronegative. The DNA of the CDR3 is TGTGCCAGCAGCGTAGACAGCTCCTATAATTCACCCCTCCACTTT. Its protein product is CASSVDSSYNSPLHF.